The rows below give T cell receptor beta chains drawn from one sample of a study of T cell changes during pregnancy in multiple sclerosis. The assay was immunoSEQ multiplex PCR, and TCRdb's table has in-frame clones only and misses some. This table has about 56,000 clones, roughly 90% appearing once. The material was peripheral blood, obtained after pregnancy. The receptors come from a female donor with multiple sclerosis, enrolled in a pregnancy study. Each CDR3 is given without its conserved first and last residue. The size of a clone is reported for some rows only, either as once, few or many, or as a class for expanded clones.

TRBJ1-1	TRBV7-3	NA	ASSLTYAGGVSNTEAF
TRBJ2-7	TRBV7-2	few	ASSFGGGATEQY
TRBJ2-3	TRBV6-5	NA	ASRGLSRTDTQY
TRBJ1-3	TRBV30	NA	AWGRGNTIY
TRBJ2-7	TRBV19	NA	ASSFLGQGHEQY
TRBJ2-3	TRBV30	NA	AGLAAEGDTQY
TRBJ1-1	TRBV2	NA	ASRDRGNTEAF
TRBJ2-3	TRBV7-3	NA	ASSATSGGTDTQY
TRBJ2-7	TRBV5-5	NA	ASSLADIYEQY
TRBJ1-2	TRBV2	NA	ATGQGLYGYT
TRBJ2-7	TRBV12-2	NA	ASRPHPGQY
TRBJ2-1	TRBV10-3	NA	AIKPRDTNRNEQF
TRBJ2-3	TRBV28	NA	ASSLGLVGRQSTDTQY
TRBJ1-2	TRBV6-5	NA	ASRGQGDNYGYT
TRBJ2-1	TRBV6-6	NA	ASTWGGGAGEQF
TRBJ2-7	TRBV9	NA	ASRDRDSYEQY
TRBJ1-2	TRBV5-1	NA	ASSLNLGSYGYT
TRBJ1-1	TRBV7-9	NA	ASSLSTDTFTEAF
TRBJ1-1	TRBV19	few	ASSQRRTEAF
TRBJ2-7	TRBV5-1	NA	ASSLGTEHEQY
TRBJ1-6	TRBV7-6	NA	ASSINNSPLH
TRBJ2-7	TRBV4-1	NA	ASSQESYLSYEQY
TRBJ2-3	TRBV15	NA	ATSSDRLIATDTQY
TRBJ2-3	TRBV4-1	NA	ASSQPGLAGGRSTDTQY
TRBJ2-3	TRBV11-2	once	ASSLALAGRSGDTQY
TRBJ1-2	TRBV7-8	NA	ASSLLRTNLNYGYT
TRBJ1-2	TRBV30	NA	AWSVRVGGFAGYT
TRBJ1-1	TRBV10-1	NA	ASRIGVDTEAF
TRBJ2-1	TRBV4-3	NA	ASSLRVSSGDYNEQF
TRBJ2-1	TRBV11-2	NA	ASSRGQQWDNEQF
TRBJ2-1	TRBV6-4	NA	ASSDGGKGSYNEQF
TRBJ2-5	TRBV12-5	NA	ASAPGTPGTQY
TRBJ2-1	TRBV21-1	NA	ASSKLREAYNEQF
TRBJ2-7	TRBV6-1	NA	ASSEGGDSSYEQY
TRBJ2-7	TRBV6-1	NA	ASSDRNQGGQRVEQY